Listed below are T cell receptor beta chains from one sample, sequenced in a study of cytomegalovirus exposure and HLA in healthy donors. The data were produced by immunoSEQ multiplex PCR, yet TCRdb's version contains in-frame clones alone and is incomplete. The repertoire has tens of thousands of clones, over 60% of them found once; the top ten carry approximately 7%. Sequencing used PBMCs. These TCRs come from a man between 25 and 39 years old in good health and CMV-seronegative. Both conserved end residues are trimmed from each CDR3.

J gene	V gene	CDR3 protein
TRBJ2-5	TRBV6-5	ATREPQETQY
TRBJ1-1	TRBV28	ASTPPGGNTEAF
TRBJ1-4	TRBV2	ASRVDRGSEKLF
TRBJ2-5	TRBV6-5	ASSPGQGLQETQY
TRBJ1-3	TRBV15	ATGGSTGNTIY
TRBJ2-6	TRBV5-4	ASSLGPSSGANVLT
TRBJ2-7	TRBV7-6	ASSAETGLRYYEQY
TRBJ1-1	TRBV5-6	ASSLGVNTEAF
TRBJ1-5	TRBV5-4	ASSPDRGRNQPQH
TRBJ1-5	TRBV6-5	ASRRQGRNQPQH
TRBJ1-1	TRBV9	ASSVTGQNTEAF
TRBJ1-1	TRBV7-9	ASSRKTSNTEAF
TRBJ2-7	TRBV6-5	ASRTSPGPYEQY
TRBJ1-2	TRBV5-1	ASSLNRGQAQGYT
TRBJ2-1	TRBV5-1	ASSPGDRGQDEQF
TRBJ1-1	TRBV21-1	ASSKESDRTEAF
TRBJ2-1	TRBV6-6	ASSYPGQGSDEQF
TRBJ2-2	TRBV2	ASSDPKGDTGELF
TRBJ1-2	TRBV7-9	ASSFDRQTYGYT
TRBJ2-7	TRBV5-6	ASYSTGSYEQY
TRBJ2-1	TRBV25-1	ASSGPGGGAHNEQF
TRBJ1-6	TRBV4-1	ASSPTKDRNYNSPLH
TRBJ1-2	TRBV11-1	ASSIQGAQNGYT
TRBJ2-7	TRBV11-1	ASSSRGQGDEQY
TRBJ1-1	TRBV2	ASSQGSVAF
TRBJ2-7	TRBV9	ASSVVVGGEQY
TRBJ2-3	TRBV7-9	ASSFASGSTDTQY
TRBJ2-5	TRBV6-1	ASSVGVGETQY
TRBJ1-1	TRBV10-3	ATRTGTEAF
TRBJ1-1	TRBV10-3	AIREHEEGKKTEAF
TRBJ2-5	TRBV4-1	ASSQDRTGGLETQY
TRBJ2-7	TRBV6-5	ASSYSVGAGRYEQY
TRBJ2-7	TRBV6-5	ASSTTTGQGEQY
TRBJ2-3	TRBV6-5	ASSRGGTDTQY
TRBJ1-1	TRBV7-8	ASSRTGQGMGAF
TRBJ2-5	TRBV28	ASSSYPGTGRQETQY
TRBJ1-1	TRBV25-1	ASQNSPGQGDRTEAF
TRBJ1-6	TRBV6-5	ASSYSWTPLGRPLH
TRBJ1-4	TRBV29-1	SVAWGAGEKLF
TRBJ1-5	TRBV28	ASSLLDSLYQPQH
TRBJ2-1	TRBV6-5	ASSLMGTGRYNEQF
TRBJ2-3	TRBV11-2	ASSFPISTQY
TRBJ1-1	TRBV4-1	ASSHTGEADTEAF
TRBJ2-1	TRBV5-4	ASSLAILAGAGVEQF
TRBJ2-3	TRBV2	ASRQTSGGADTQY
TRBJ2-1	TRBV4-1	ASSQGIEGGLASNEQF
TRBJ2-3	TRBV25-1	ASSASANPSTDTQY
TRBJ2-7	TRBV29-1	SVTGRAYEQY
TRBJ1-2	TRBV6-5	ASNPTSGGSGYT
TRBJ2-1	TRBV29-1	SASDGQYNEQF
TRBJ2-1	TRBV29-1	SVAGTSGREQF
TRBJ1-5	TRBV11-2	ASSLVRTVWDNQPQH
TRBJ1-1	TRBV28	ASSLRGTGGTEAF
TRBJ1-1	TRBV28	ASSLLRGLTEAF
TRBJ1-1	TRBV6-6	ASSYVADTEAF
TRBJ1-1	TRBV5-6	ASSLGGRGTEAF
TRBJ2-5	TRBV10-3	AISAGAQETQY